Listed below are T cell receptor beta chains from one sample, sequenced in a study of blood T cell repertoires in COVID-19. Generated by immunoSEQ multiplex PCR, the TCRdb table keeps only in-frame clones and is missing some. The repertoire holds tens of thousands of clones, with over 65% as singletons. Sample: peripheral blood. The receptors derive from a human donor in a cohort sampled during active COVID-19. CDR3s include the opening cysteine and the closing phenylalanine or tryptophan. A D gene is named only where the DNA matches it firmly. Size tells how often a clone was seen (once, few, many) or the class of an expanded clone, and some rows leave it out.

>TRBJ1-3|16|NA|NA|TRBV7-2
TGTGCCAGCAGCTTAGGCGTCACTCGGAGAGGAAACACCATATATTTT
CASSLGVTRRGNTIYF
>TRBJ1-2|15|once|TRBD1|TRBV3-1/TRBV3-2
TGTGCCAGCAGCCCTGGACAGGGCAGAGGATATGGCTACACCTTC
CASSPGQGRGYGYTF
>TRBJ1-1|12|NA|NA|TRBV7-3
TGTGCCAGCAGCTACCGGCGGGTAGAAGCTTTCTTT
CASSYRRVEAFF
>TRBJ1-1|11|NA|NA|TRBV6-2/TRBV6-3
TGTGCCAGCAGTGACCCATTCGGGAGTTTCTTT
CASSDPFGSFF
>TRBJ1-2|14|NA|TRBD1|TRBV20-1
TGCAGTGCTAGTCCCGGGACAGGGGACTATGGCTACACCTTC
CSASPGTGDYGYTF
>TRBJ1-1|14|few|NA|TRBV7-3
TGTGCCAGCAGCTTCGAACTAGCCAACACTGAAGCTTTCTTT
CASSFELANTEAFF
>TRBJ1-2|12|NA|NA|TRBV7-2
TGTGCCAGCAGCTTAGATAGGGGCGGCTACACCTTC
CASSLDRGGYTF
>TRBJ1-5|14|NA|TRBD1|TRBV28
TGTGCCAGCAGTCGAGACAGGGGCCATCAGCCCCAGCATTTT
CASSRDRGHQPQHF
>TRBJ1-2|16|NA|NA|TRBV7-9
TGTGCCAGCAGCACGGGGGAGGGCAGGGGAGGCTATGGCTACACCTTC
CASSTGEGRGGYGYTF
>TRBJ1-1|16|NA|NA|TRBV7-2
TGTGCCAGCAGCCCCTCCAGGGGCCAACCGAACACTGAAGCTTTCTTT
CASSPSRGQPNTEAFF
>TRBJ1-1|15|NA|NA|TRBV11-3
TGTGCCAGCAGCTTAGATGGGGAGATGAACACTGAAGCTTTCTTT
CASSLDGEMNTEAFF
>TRBJ2-7|14|NA|NA|TRBV5-1
TGCGCCAGCAGGTTGGGGCAAGACTCCTACGAGCAGTACTTC
CASRLGQDSYEQYF
>TRBJ2-7|12|NA|NA|TRBV7-6
TGTGCCAGCAGCCTGAGCTCCTACGAGCAGTACTTC
CASSLSSYEQYF
>TRBJ2-7|15|NA|TRBD1|TRBV6-2/TRBV6-3
TGTGCCAGCAGTTATTATAGGACAGGGTTGCGGGAGCAGTACTTC
CASSYYRTGLREQYF
>TRBJ1-1|15|NA|TRBD1|TRBV2
TGTGCCAGCAGATTCCCCGGGACAGCGAACACTGAAGCTTTCTTT
CASRFPGTANTEAFF
>TRBJ2-1|14|NA|NA|TRBV4-3
TGCGCCAGCAGCCAAGAGGGGGGTTGGAATGAGCAGTTCTTC
CASSQEGGWNEQFF
>TRBJ1-1|15|NA|NA|TRBV4-1
TGCGCCAGCAGCCAAGATCTTCGGTTTAACACTGAAGCTTTCTTT
CASSQDLRFNTEAFF
>TRBJ1-4|16|NA|NA|TRBV7-2
TGTGCCAGCAGCTTAGACTCAGGGATCCTAGGTGAAAAACTGTTTTTT
CASSLDSGILGEKLFF
>TRBJ2-7|15|once|TRBD1|TRBV7-3
TGTGCCAGCAGCCATGGACAGGAGTACTCCTACGAGCAGTACTTC
CASSHGQEYSYEQYF
>TRBJ2-2|14|NA|TRBD1|TRBV30
TGTGCCTGGAGCGAAAGGGGGCGAGGCGGGGAGCTGTTTTTT
CAWSERGRGGELFF
>TRBJ2-3|15|NA|NA|TRBV7-2
TGTGCCAGCAGCCCCGACTCTTGGCGTGCAGATACGCAGTATTTT
CASSPDSWRADTQYF
>TRBJ1-3|14|NA|NA|TRBV5-1
TGCGCCAGCTCACAGGGTTACTCTGGAAACACCATATATTTT
CASSQGYSGNTIYF
>TRBJ1-4|14|NA|NA|TRBV7-9
TGTGCCAGCAGCTTTGGGAGGACTAATGAAAAACTGTTTTTT
CASSFGRTNEKLFF
>TRBJ1-6|15|NA|NA|TRBV30
TGTGCCTGGAGTGCCCCACGGGGGTTCGGATCACCCCTCCACTTT
CAWSAPRGFGSPLHF
>TRBJ2-2|16|NA|TRBD2|TRBV7-6
TGTGCCAGCAGCTTAAGGCGGGGGGCGAACACCGGGGAGCTGTTTTTT
CASSLRRGANTGELFF
>TRBJ1-6|12|NA|NA|TRBV4-1
TGCGCCAGCAGCAGCTTGTCCTCACCCCTCCACTTT
CASSSLSSPLHF
>TRBJ2-5|12|few|NA|TRBV6-2/TRBV6-3
TGTGCCAGCAGTTACAGAGGAGAGACCCAGTACTTC
CASSYRGETQYF
>TRBJ1-6|17|NA|NA|TRBV5-6
TGTGCCAGCAGCTTTGGAGCATATTACTCCTATAATTCACCCCTCCACTTT
CASSFGAYYSYNSPLHF
>TRBJ1-2|11|NA|TRBD1|TRBV27
TGTGCTTCCCAGGGGGCTTTTGGCTACACCTTC
CASQGAFGYTF
>TRBJ2-5|14|NA|NA|TRBV24-1
TGTGCCACCAGTGACCGAACTGACTGGGAGACCCAGTACTTC
CATSDRTDWETQYF
>TRBJ1-4|15|NA|NA|TRBV4-3
TGCGCCAGCAGCCAAGACCCCAAAACTAATGAAAAACTGTTTTTT
CASSQDPKTNEKLFF
>TRBJ2-1|16|once|TRBD2|TRBV3-1/TRBV3-2
TGTGCCAGCAGTCGGACTAGCGGGGGGCCACACAATGAGCAGTTCTTC
CASSRTSGGPHNEQFF
>TRBJ2-7|15|NA|TRBD1|TRBV6-5
TGTGCCAGCAGTCGTCCCGGGACAGGGGTTTACGAGCAGTACTTC
CASSRPGTGVYEQYF
>TRBJ2-5|13|NA|NA|TRBV9
TGTGCCAGCAGCGCGGAGTATGGGGAGACCCAGTACTTC
CASSAEYGETQYF
>TRBJ1-2|17|NA|TRBD1|TRBV5-5
TGTGCCAGCAGCTTGGACCGCGAGACAGGGGCCATCTATGGCTACACCTTC
CASSLDRETGAIYGYTF
>TRBJ2-5|14|NA|TRBD1|TRBV5-1
TGCGCCAGCAGCTGGACAGGGGGCCAAGAGACCCAGTACTTC
CASSWTGGQETQYF
>TRBJ2-7|15|NA|TRBD1|TRBV5-6
TGTGCCAGCAGCCCCCTGGACAGGGACCTCTACGAGCAGTACTTC
CASSPLDRDLYEQYF
>TRBJ2-7|15|NA|TRBD2|TRBV6-2/TRBV6-3
TGTGCCAGCAGTTACCAGCGGGGGGCTAGGTACGAGCAGTACTTC
CASSYQRGARYEQYF
>TRBJ2-7|14|NA|NA|TRBV9
TGTGCCAGCAGCCCGGGGATGGGTACCTACGAGCAGTACTTC
CASSPGMGTYEQYF
>TRBJ1-3|19|NA|TRBD1|TRBV18
TGTGCCAGCTCACCACGACATCCGGGACAGGGGTTTACTGGAAACACCATATATTTT
CASSPRHPGQGFTGNTIYF
>TRBJ1-2|15|NA|TRBD1|TRBV3-1/TRBV3-2
TGTGCCAGCAGCCACCGACAGGGGGTTGCTCCTGGCTACACCTTC
CASSHRQGVAPGYTF
>TRBJ2-5|14|NA|TRBD1|TRBV7-9
TGTGCCAGCAGCTACTATACAGGGGAAGAGACCCAGTACTTC
CASSYYTGEETQYF
>TRBJ2-5|17|NA|TRBD1|TRBV7-6
TGTGCCAGCAGCTTAGCTATCTCCCCAGGGGGTGGAAAGACCCAGTACTTC
CASSLAISPGGGKTQYF
>TRBJ1-6|16|NA|TRBD1|TRBV6-5
TGTGCCAGCAGTTACTCGACTGGGACAGCTAATTCACCCCTCCACTTT
CASSYSTGTANSPLHF
>TRBJ1-2|16|NA|NA|TRBV15
TGTGCCACCAGCAGGGAAGACCCCGGCTTGGGGGGGGGCTACACCTTC
CATSREDPGLGGGYTF